This T cell receptor (beta chain) comes out of a study of T-cell reconstitution after alpha-beta-depleted transplantation in children. Whole-study findings and limits: Some patients' high day-60 TCRbeta diversity was attributed to recipient cells surviving conditioning. Among T cells one year after transplant, newly produced cells accounted for most counts and diversity. There were reportedly several hundred expanded graft clones from which alpha-beta T cells came about two months after transplant.

Molecular barcoding with unique molecular identifiers was used for the TCRbeta library. TCRdb reanalysed the PCR reads using MiXCR and keeps one entry per CDR3 protein. This sample yields about 260,000 distinct CDR3 sequences, of which 6.5% to 10% are seen a single time; approximately 6% belongs to the top ten. This clonotype was counted many times. No antigen is known for it. CDR1 SGHTA and CDR2 FQGNSA come from the germline V gene. The ends were cut back, 5 bases at V and 3 bases at J, with 11 bases in the middle. This CDR3 is 14 amino acids long. The material sequenced was PBMCs, mostly from graft donor cells, taken 180 days after TCRalphabeta/CD19-depleted stem cell transplant. The chain recombines TRBV7-2 with TRBJ1-5; D is possibly TRBD1 (6 bases). This receptor was identified in a male patient between 5 and 17 years old who had a stem cell transplant for acute lymphoblastic leukemia, so the T cells may come from the graft donor. CDR3 nucleotide sequence: TGTGCCAGCAGCGCCAACAGGGCCAATCAGCCCCAGCATTTT. Translating it yields CASSANRANQPQHF.